The rows below give T cell receptor beta chains drawn from one sample of a study of human T cells and chemical hapten exposure. TCRdb redid the calling of the reads with MiXCR, one entry per CDR3 protein. The sample yields roughly 120,000 distinct CDR3 sequences, around 9% seen once. Sequenced: whole blood. These receptors all come from a human donor in good health. Some clones in this sample may be carry-over from other donors' samples. Both conserved end residues are trimmed from each CDR3. Fields, in order: clone size, V gene, CDR3 protein. Where a row states a size, it is once, few, many or the class of an expanded clone; other rows omit it.

few	TRBV29-1	SVEGEDRGAYEQY
few	TRBV12-3/TRBV12-4	ASSPSGRFHNEQF
NA	TRBV5-1	ASRRQREGHYEQY
NA	TRBV13	ASSLGGVGNQPQH
few	TRBV5-6	ASSFSWSGAEQY
many	TRBV6-5	ASSYVGERRTEAF
few	TRBV5-1	ATRVVGANVLT
NA	TRBV7-8	ASSGHPSPYEQY
many	TRBV12-5	ASGFGTGVTEAF
NA	TRBV10-3	AISDLQGTYEQY
NA	TRBV20-1	SASRENSPLH
NA	TRBV29-1	SVEEQGEDYEQY
few	TRBV20-1	SAVYNEQF
many	TRBV6-2/TRBV6-3	ASKDLTEAF
few	TRBV19	ASSLRKSYEQY
many	TRBV20-1	SARLAGAYNEQF